The 25 T cell receptor beta chains below come from one sample, sequenced in a study of blood T cell repertoires in COVID-19. Sequencing used immunoSEQ multiplex PCR; TCRdb keeps in-frame clones, though not all of them. The table lists some 46,000 clones, about 86% of them singletons. Input material: peripheral blood. The receptors were sampled from a woman of 80 years or more with acute or convalescent COVID-19.

This clone was picked up a small number of times. V gene TRBV15 combines with J gene TRBJ2-2; 8 nucleotides align to TRBD2. CDR3 length: 18 residues. Germline lookup yields CDR1 LNHNV and CDR2 YYDKDF (reference sequence). V lost 3 bases to trimming and J lost 2 bases; unmatched junction nucleotides: 11. This chain's CDR3 is CATSRFGRRGENTGELFF. Written as DNA, the CDR3 is TGTGCCACCAGCAGGTTCGGAAGGCGGGGGGAAAACACCGGGGAGCTGTTTTTT.

This chain links TRBV30 with TRBJ2-1, with TRBD1 matching 7 bases. Trimming took 5 bases from V and 4 from J; bases not matched to a gene: 11. The CDR3 is 15 residues long. The V gene's germline CDR1 is GTSNPN and CDR2 SVGIG (reference sequence). The CDR3 loop reads CAWGRTGTLYNEQFF. CDR3 sequence (DNA): TGTGCCTGGGGCCGGACAGGTACTCTATACAATGAGCAGTTCTTC.

The chain employs TRBV5-1 and TRBJ2-1; D may be TRBD1 (6 bases). The V end was cut by 2 bases, the J end by 7 bases, with 16 bases between. The CDR3 covers 15 residues. The germline V gene encodes CDR1 SGHRS and CDR2 YFSETQ. CDR3 DNA sequence: TGCGCCAGCAGCTTAAGAGACAGGAGATTTAATGAGCAGTTCTTC. Translating it yields CASSLRDRRFNEQFF.

The rearrangement links TRBV6-2 or TRBV6-3 to TRBJ2-1; TRBD2 matches at 12 bases. The V segment lost 0 bases and the J segment 8 bases; nucleotides outside the gene matches: 8. Germline V CDR1 and CDR2: MNHEY, SVGEGT. The CDR3 consists of 17 residues. DNA of the CDR3: TGTGCCAGCAGTTACTCGAGACTAGCGGGGGTCCTCGATGAGCAGTTCTTC. Translating gives CASSYSRLAGVLDEQFF.

The gene calls are TRBV7-9 and TRBJ1-1; 9 positions match TRBD1. With V trimmed by 2 bases and J by 11 bases, 9 bases remained unmatched. The CDR3 contains 14 residues. The germline V gene has CDR1 SEHNR and CDR2 FQNEAQ (reference sequence). The CDR3 loop is CASSLTQGAGRAFF. The CDR3 nucleotides read TGTGCCAGCAGCTTAACACAGGGGGCAGGTCGGGCTTTCTTT.

This chain uses TRBV4-2 with TRBJ1-2; possible D gene TRBD1, 5 bases. V was shortened by 0 bases and J by 0 bases, with 17 bases between the two germline ends. This CDR3 spans 18 amino acids. Germline assignment: CDR1 LGHNA and CDR2 YNFKEQ. The DNA of the CDR3 is TGTGCCAGCAGCCAAGAGGGGGGAGGGACGGGAACTAACTATGGCTACACCTTC. Protein product: CASSQEGGGTGTNYGYTF.

The chain links TRBV7-9 to TRBJ2-7; 7 bases are shared with TRBD1. CDR3 length: 16 residues. CDR1 and CDR2 from the germline V gene are SEHNR and FQNEAQ (reference sequence). The ends lost 5 bases at V and 0 bases at J; junction bases unmatched: 10. CDR3 DNA sequence: TGTGCCAGCAGCATAAGGGACAGTCAAAGCTCCTACGAGCAGTACTTC. This gives the protein CASSIRDSQSSYEQYF.

As DNA, the CDR3 is TGTGCCATCCAGTCCAGCACAGATACGCAGTATTTT. Its translation is CAIQSSTDTQYF. The chain joins TRBV6-6 to TRBJ2-3; no definite D call. The length of the CDR3 is 12 residues. CDR1 MNHNY and CDR2 SVGAGI come from the germline V gene (reference sequence). V dropped 10 bases and J dropped 0 bases, with 8 bases sitting between them.

The CDR3 loop is CASSQAQGYGYTF. CDR3 DNA: TGTGCCAGCAGCCAAGCACAGGGATATGGCTACACCTTC. The J gene is TRBJ1-2, the V gene TRBV3-1 (or the pseudogene TRBV3-2), with D maybe TRBD1 (6 bases). Per germline, CDR1 LGHDT and CDR2 YNNKEL (reference sequence). This CDR3 spans 13 amino acids. The V end was cut by 1 base, the J end by 5 bases, with 8 bases between.

The rearrangement joins TRBV2 to TRBJ1-5, with D possibly being TRBD1 (6 bases). Germline V CDR1 and CDR2: SNHLY, FYNNEI. V lost 7 bases and J 5 bases, leaving 15 bases between the germline ends. This CDR3 is 14 amino acids long. The CDR3 region has the DNA TGTGCCAGCACTCGGGGGGCTGAGTATCAGCCCCAGCATTTT. Protein sequence: CASTRGAEYQPQHF. Looking up the rest from reference TRBV2 and TRBJ1-5 gives the full variable domain: EPEVTQTPSHQVTQMGQEVILRCVPISNHLYFYWYRQILGQKVEFLVSFYNNEISEKSEIFDDQFSVERPDGSNFTLKIRSTKLEDSAMYFCASTRGAEYQPQHFGDGTRLSIL.

This clone was observed once. The chain joins TRBV19 to TRBJ2-4; TRBD2 aligns across 8 bases. The CDR3 loop spans 17 amino acids. The V segment lost 0 bases and the J segment 6 bases; nucleotides outside the gene matches: 10. Germline lookup yields CDR1 LNHDA and CDR2 SQIVND (reference sequence). The CDR3 protein is CASSIDVTRGGSNIQYF. The CDR3 DNA sequence: TGTGCCAGTAGTATAGATGTTACACGGGGGGGCTCAAACATTCAGTACTTC.

This clone was detected only once. The CDR3 nucleotides are TGCAGCGTTCGCGGGGGCGGCGAGCAGTACTTC. It specifies CSVRGGGEQYF. J is TRBJ2-7 and V is TRBV29-1, with a weak D call TRBD2 (7 bases). Germline CDR1 and CDR2: SQVTM and ANQGSEA. Trimming took off 5 bases at V and 6 bases at J, with 11 bases between the two ends. CDR3 length: 11 residues.

This clone has more than one count but fewer than ten. The chain links TRBV5-5 to TRBJ2-1, with 8 bases that match TRBD1. The CDR3 has 16 amino acids. V dropped 0 bases and J dropped 7; count of bases not matched to a gene: 9. Germline V gene data show CDR1 as SGHKS and CDR2 as YYEKEE (reference sequence). This CDR3 is CASSLGAVRGQNEQFF. The CDR3 DNA reads as TGTGCCAGCAGCTTGGGGGCGGTCAGGGGGCAGAATGAGCAGTTCTTC.

There are a few counts of this clone. The CDR3 spells CASNTNRQIYGYTF. In nucleotides, the CDR3 is TGTGCCAGTAATACAAATCGACAAATCTATGGCTACACCTTC. The chain uses TRBV19 and TRBJ1-2; D unclear. V was clipped by 7 bases and J by 4 bases, with 16 bases between them. Germline lookup yields CDR1 LNHDA and CDR2 SQIVND (reference sequence). The CDR3 runs to 14 residues.

The rearrangement joins TRBV9 to TRBJ1-1, with 8 bases that match TRBD1. The junction had 9 bases not matched to a gene; V was cut back by 4 bases and J by 4 bases. The CDR3 runs to 15 residues. The germline CDR1 and CDR2 sequences are SGDLS and YYNGEE. CDR3 in DNA: TGTGCCAGCAGCCCATACCTCGGACAGGGCACTGAAGCTTTCTTT. As protein: CASSPYLGQGTEAFF.

This chain joins TRBV10-1 and TRBJ2-3; TRBD2 matches 8 bases. The germline gives CDR1 WNHNN, CDR2 SYGVQD (reference sequence). Losses at the gene ends were 1 base for V and 1 base for J; bases not matched to a gene: 4. The CDR3 has 16 amino acids. The CDR3 nucleotides read TGCGCCAGCAGTGAGTTCGGTAGCGGGGGCACAGATACGCAGTATTTT. It codes for CASSEFGSGGTDTQYF.

This clone was counted only a few times. V is TRBV7-9 and J is TRBJ1-5; D possibly corresponds to TRBD1 (5 bases). Trimming left V 4 bases short and J 4 bases short, with 11 bases between. The CDR3 is 14 amino acids. CDR1 SEHNR and CDR2 FQNEAQ come from the germline V gene (reference sequence). The CDR3 loop is CASSSSDTNQPQHF. In nucleotides, the CDR3 is TGTGCCAGCAGCTCATCGGACACTAATCAGCCCCAGCATTTT.

This clone is a singleton in its sample. The rearrangement uses TRBV20-1 and TRBJ2-1; D is unresolved. The CDR3 has 16 residues. The V and J ends lost 3 bases and 6 bases respectively, with 21 bases between them. From germline, CDR1 is DFQATT and CDR2 SNEGSKA (reference sequence). CDR3 sequence: CSASPTTLWMVNEQFF. The DNA for the CDR3 is TGCAGTGCTAGTCCCACTACCCTCTGGATGGTCAATGAGCAGTTCTTC.

J is TRBJ1-1 and V is TRBV19, with D uncertain. The germline gives CDR1 LNHDA, CDR2 SQIVND (reference sequence). The CDR3 consists of 14 residues. Trimming removed 7 bases at V and 1 base at J, with 13 bases between. The CDR3 reads CASTAGVRNTEAFF. In nucleotides, the CDR3 is TGTGCCAGTACGGCCGGGGTACGGAACACTGAAGCTTTCTTT.

This clone is a singleton in its sample. The V and J genes are TRBV6-5 and TRBJ2-3; D remains unclear. This CDR3 region has 13 residues. CDR1 MNHEY and CDR2 SVGAGI come from the germline V gene. The V and J ends lost 6 bases and 5 bases respectively, with 12 bases between them. This chain's CDR3 is CASRARRIDTQYF. CDR3 coding DNA: TGTGCCAGCAGGGCCCGCCGTATAGATACGCAGTATTTT.

This sequence joins TRBV25-1 and TRBJ2-7, with D maybe TRBD1 (6 bases). V shed 8 bases and J shed 6 bases, with 11 bases lying between them. This CDR3 contains 11 residues. From germline, CDR1 is MGHDK and CDR2 SYGVNS. CDR3 DNA: TGTGCCAGCGGTACAGGGTCCGAGCAGTACTTC. Encoded protein: CASGTGSEQYF.

This chain links TRBV19 with TRBJ1-3; TRBD1 matches 8 bases. The V gene end was trimmed by 5 bases and the J gene end by 0 bases; junction bases not matched to a gene: 6. Germline V gene sequence: CDR1 LNHDA, CDR2 SQIVND (reference sequence). The CDR3 loop spans 16 amino acids. This CDR3 is CASSDNRGFSGNTIYF. The CDR3 coding sequence is TGTGCCAGTAGTGACAACAGGGGGTTCTCTGGAAACACCATATATTTT.

The V call is TRBV3-1 (or the pseudogene TRBV3-2), the J call TRBJ1-4; D perhaps matches TRBD1 (6 bases). The germline CDR1 and CDR2 sequences are LGHDT and YNNKEL (reference sequence). Trimming removed 4 bases at V and 8 bases at J, with 17 bases between. The CDR3 contains 15 residues. Here the CDR3 reads CASSPRTATGEKLFF. The CDR3 nucleotides read TGTGCCAGCAGCCCGAGGACAGCGACGGGGGAAAAACTGTTTTTT.

The chain employs TRBV14 and TRBJ1-2, with D uncertain. The V gene lost 2 bases and the J gene lost 4 bases, with 20 bases spanning the gap. In germline, CDR1 is SGHDN, CDR2 FVKESK. CDR3 size: 17 residues. This CDR3 is CASSQSGLEGLVYGYTF. CDR3 coding DNA: TGTGCCAGCAGCCAAAGTGGGCTAGAGGGTCTGGTCTATGGCTACACCTTC.

This chain connects TRBV15 to TRBJ1-1, with 10 bases fitting TRBD1. Germline V CDR1 and CDR2: LNHNV, YYDKDF (reference sequence). The CDR3 runs to 15 residues. With 1 base clipped from V and 5 bases from J, the junction kept 4 bases outside the gene matches. CDR3 DNA: TGTGCCACCAGCAGAGCCGGACAGGGGGGAACTGAAGCTTTCTTT. Encoded protein: CATSRAGQGGTEAFF.